Following are 14 T cell receptor beta chains from one sample sequenced in a study of blood T cell repertoires in COVID-19. Generated by immunoSEQ multiplex PCR, the TCRdb table keeps only in-frame clones and is missing some. Of 80,000 or so clones in the sample, almost 85% were seen once. Sample: peripheral blood. The origin of the receptors is a man aged 45-65 years with COVID-19, enrolled during active disease.

V and J are TRBV5-1 and TRBJ2-2; 8 nucleotides line up with TRBD2. Unmatched junction bases numbered 3, after V lost 3 bases and J lost 5 bases. The CDR3 is 14 amino acids. CDR1 and CDR2 from the germline V gene are SGHRS and YFSETQ. The CDR3 DNA follows: TGCGCCAGCAGCTGGAGCGGGAGAACCGGGGAGCTGTTTTTT. Translated, it gives CASSWSGRTGELFF. Using reference TRBV5-1 and TRBJ2-2 for the parts outside the CDR3, the full variable domain is KAGVTQTPRYLIKTRGQQVTLSCSPISGHRSVSWYQQTPGQGLQFLFEYFSETQRNKGNFPGRFSGRQFSNSRSEMNVSTLELGDSALYLCASSWSGRTGELFFGEGSRLTVL.

J is TRBJ2-7 and V is TRBV19, with D possibly TRBD2 on 7 matching bases. The CDR3 is 17 amino acids. The germline CDR1 and CDR2 sequences are LNHDA and SQIVND (reference sequence). Trimming removed 6 bases from V and 1 base from J, with 22 bases in between. In DNA form, the CDR3 reads TGTGCCAGTAGCTCCGTCCGGGGGGCAGCCTCATCCTACGAGCAGTACTTC. Amino acids: CASSSVRGAASSYEQYF.

The chain links TRBV2 to TRBJ1-4; the D is unclear. The CDR3 runs to 14 residues. Germline CDR1 is SNHLY and CDR2 is FYNNEI. The V end was cut by 4 bases, the J end by 5 bases, with 11 bases between. CDR3 loop: CASSGLSVNEKLFF. The CDR3 DNA follows: TGTGCCAGCAGTGGTCTTTCCGTGAATGAAAAACTGTTTTTT.

The chain uses TRBV27 and TRBJ1-6, with D perhaps matching TRBD1 (6 bases). CDR1 MNHEY and CDR2 SMNVEV come from the germline V gene (reference sequence). The CDR3 totals 19 residues. V was trimmed by 6 bases and J by 0 bases, leaving 21 bases between them. DNA for the CDR3: TGTGCCAGCAGAAAAGACAGCCTGAGGGGGGGCTCCTATAATTCACCCCTCCACTTT. Protein sequence: CASRKDSLRGGSYNSPLHF.

The J gene is TRBJ1-1, the V gene TRBV7-2, with a tentative D call TRBD1 (6 bases). The CDR3 spans 14 residues. V was trimmed by 0 bases and J by 5 bases, leaving 10 bases between them. Germline CDR1 is SGHTA and CDR2 is FQGNSA. CDR3 sequence (DNA): TGTGCCAGCAGCTTAGCGCTACAGGGAACTGAAGCTTTCTTT. This translates into CASSLALQGTEAFF.

The V and J genes are TRBV13 and TRBJ2-2; 8 bases match TRBD1. CDR1 is PRHDT and CDR2 is FYEKMQ in the germline V gene (reference sequence). The CDR3 is made up of 16 amino acids. J gave up 7 bases and V 1 base, and 8 bases lay outside the gene matches. In DNA form, the CDR3 reads TGTGCCAGCAGCTTAGCGGCAGGGGGCGCAGGCGGGGAGCTGTTTTTT. It is translated as CASSLAAGGAGGELFF.

This clone was detected only once. The chain employs TRBV5-1 and TRBJ1-1; 7 bases are a match to TRBD1. J gave up 1 base and V 4 bases, and 7 bases lay outside the gene matches. The CDR3 length is 15 residues. Germline V gene sequence: CDR1 SGHRS, CDR2 YFSETQ. This CDR3 is CASSEQGFWNTEAFF. The CDR3 DNA sequence: TGCGCCAGCAGCGAACAGGGGTTTTGGAACACTGAAGCTTTCTTT.

The CDR3 nucleotides read TGCGCCAGCAGCCGGCGGACTAGCGGCTCCTACGAGCAGTACTTC. Translated, it gives CASSRRTSGSYEQYF. The chain combines TRBV4-1 with TRBJ2-7; 10 nucleotides line up with TRBD2. The CDR3 totals 15 residues. V trimming: 4 bases; J trimming: 0 bases; junction bases outside the gene matches: 3. Germline assignment: CDR1 MGHRA and CDR2 YSYEKL.

The chain links TRBV11-2 to TRBJ2-4; a weak D match, TRBD1 (5 bases). V was trimmed by 5 bases and J by 0 bases, leaving 11 bases between them. Germline V gene data show CDR1 as SGHAT and CDR2 as FQNNGV. The CDR3 totals 15 residues. CDR3 loop: CASSGTGLAKNIQYF. The CDR3 region has the DNA TGTGCCAGCAGCGGCACAGGATTAGCCAAAAACATTCAGTACTTC.

The chain links TRBV5-1 to TRBJ1-1, with D possibly being TRBD1 (6 bases). Germline CDR1 is SGHRS and CDR2 is YFSETQ. V lost 4 bases and J lost 1, with 14 bases in between. This CDR3 has 15 residues. CDR3 DNA sequence: TGCGCCAGCAGCCTCCAGACAGGCGCGAACACTGAAGCTTTCTTT. Translating it yields CASSLQTGANTEAFF.

V is TRBV2 and J is TRBJ2-4; D not certain. The ends were cut back, 2 bases at V and 1 base at J, with 6 bases in the middle. The CDR3 extends over 14 amino acids. The V gene's germline CDR1 is SNHLY and CDR2 FYNNEI. The CDR3 here is CASSERAAKNIQYF. The CDR3 coding sequence is TGTGCCAGCAGTGAACGCGCTGCCAAAAACATTCAGTACTTC.

The rearrangement uses TRBV7-3 and TRBJ1-2, with D possibly TRBD1 on 5 matching bases. This CDR3 is built from 13 residues. Deletions cut 5 bases from V and 8 bases from J, with 15 bases between. The germline gives CDR1 SGHTA, CDR2 FQGTGA. This CDR3 is CASSPDGGGGYTF. In DNA form, the CDR3 reads TGTGCCAGCAGCCCCGACGGGGGAGGCGGCTACACCTTC.

The CDR3 sequence: CASSQEGSGLAGHEQYF. DNA of the CDR3: TGTGCCAGCAGCCAAGAAGGATCCGGACTAGCGGGACACGAGCAGTACTTC. The genes are TRBV4-2 and TRBJ2-7; 12 bases are shared with TRBD2. The germline V gene has CDR1 LGHNA and CDR2 YNFKEQ. The V and J ends lost 0 bases and 5 bases, in that order; junction bases with no gene match: 8. CDR3 size: 17 residues.

This clone has a handful of counts. This chain links TRBV6-1 with TRBJ1-4; D call uncertain. The CDR3 loop spans 16 amino acids. Trimming shortened V by 3 bases and J by 0 bases, and 11 bases separated the two germline ends. Germline CDR1 and CDR2: MNHNS and SASEGT. DNA for the CDR3: TGTGCCAGCAGTGACCGTGCCTATTCAACTAATGAAAAACTGTTTTTT. This encodes CASSDRAYSTNEKLFF.